Here is one T cell receptor (beta chain) with its context. Its target antigen remains unknown. The sample holds no much larger clone one base away, and base qualities are not on file. Using the deep immunoSEQ assay, multiplex PCR amplified TCR CDR3 regions from genomic DNA. Genomic DNA extracted from each cell subset was distributed evenly over all wells of several immunoSEQ 96-well plates, and each plate served as one replicate. Each replicate PCR for sorted subsets received around 200 ng genomic DNA, equal to about 30,000 T cell genomes. Purified libraries were measured with a Qubit 3.0 fluorometer, size-checked on a Bioanalyzer 2100, and measured again with the KAPA Library Quantification kit. Every immunoSEQ 96-well plate was sequenced on a separate single-read 150-cycle Illumina NextSeq 550 flow cell. The authors' pipeline ran thus. The immunoSEQ output contained only junctional sequences without quality scores, so filtering could not match that applied to full-length reads. Sequences were annotated with PyIR, a Python wrapper for IgBLAST v1.9, using IMGT germline references to assign V/J genes and CDR3. Reads were removed for weak V/J assignments (E-value above 1e-6), missing CDR3, stop codons, out-of-frame junctions, or ambiguous translated residues. V3J clonotypes were defined by identical inferred V gene, J gene, and CDR3 amino acid sequence. Percentage overlap between repertoires was calculated by dividing the number of shared unique clonotypes by the size of the smaller repertoire. Repertoire richness was assessed with RTK rarefaction, the Chao1 estimator, and Recon v2.1 estimates of unobserved clonotypes. For all TCRbeta clonotypes obtained by the gDNA method from a handful of donors, generation probabilities were computed with OLGA. Imported from immuneACCESS, the table was reduced by TCRdb to in-frame sequences with V and J called. These copies leave out some clones; in studies compared against another copy, an unresolved V gene accounts for under half, and the cause of the remainder is not known. V and J calls plus clone size are reproduced from that table; the DNA served to infer D and trimming. This sample has about a million clones in its table, and 75% of those were observed once. The top ten constitute approximately 1.5% of the sample.

These data originate in a study of shared clonotypes between healthy human individuals (dated by TCRdb to 2018 to 2021). Concerning the study at large: The cohort comprised two women and a few men aged 18 to 49 years. For each donor, three plates each were used for CD4 naive and CD4 memory, two plates were used for CD8 naive, and one plate was used for CD8 memory. To estimate repertoire size and how much clonotype sharing occurs between individuals, the study deeply sequenced the blood TCR repertoires of five or six healthy adults. To increase sequencing depth and limit assay-specific biases, TCR repertoire library preparation and sequencing were carried out by different laboratories using diverse techniques. Each donor's leukapheresis produced roughly between roughly 0.94 and 9.5 billion PBMCs. Paper-wide results and their limitations: Higher generation probabilities were observed for clonotypes shared by all four sorted-subset donors than for non-shared clonotypes. Sampling was restricted to blood, and TCR repertoires in tissue are likely to differ from TCR repertoires in blood. The genetic and exposure-history diversity represented was limited by the small number of donors. Across a handful of donors, around 5.4% of naive CD4, approximately 3.6% of naive CD8, 2.3% of memory CD4, and about 0.4% of memory CD8 clonotypes were shared. Naive subsets generally had larger estimated clonotype richness than memory subsets did. Rarefaction of sorted-subset datasets indicated incomplete sequencing despite the large sequencing depth. Pairwise subsampling led to the expectation that sequencing depth would affect the degree of clonotype sharing among donors.

The CDR3 goes from the cysteine to the phenylalanine over 11 residues. CDR3 DNA only is kept here, 33 bases in frame from base 1. From the germline V gene (reference sequence), CDR1 is LNHDA and CDR2 is SQIVND. The trim is 10 bases for V and 6 bases for J, with a gap of 9 bases between the germline ends. The donors were healthy, HIV-negative adults who had no recently reported acute infections or vaccinations. Only Caucasian adults living in Nashville, Tennessee, USA were represented among the donors. CD4+ T cells were enriched through magnetic negative selection, after which naive cells were positively selected on CD45RA and the remaining negative fraction served as the memory subset. After blood collection by leukapheresis, PBMCs were isolated using Ficoll-Histopaque density gradient centrifugation and then cryopreserved in the vapor phase of liquid nitrogen. Purity and quantity of every magnetically sorted T cell population were checked by analytical flow cytometry. Genomic DNA was isolated from each sorted fraction and quantified by UV absorbance on a Nanodrop 2000c.

Sequenced sample: memory CD4+ T cells sorted from blood. The cell subset or site label corresponds to: CD45RA-negative fraction. The TCR was taken from a man younger than 35 in good health. The chain links TRBV19 with TRBJ2-2, with the identity of the D gene unclear. The bases are TGTGCCACCCCTAAAGCCGGGGAGCTGTTTTTT. The translation is CATPKAGELFF.